One T cell receptor (beta chain) is described in this entry. This record comes from a study of T cell responses to AZD1222 COVID-19 vaccine. Data came from immunoSEQ multiplex PCR; TCRdb stores just in-frame clones and leaves some out. Among under 200,000 clones listed, about nine tenths were seen once. The CDR3 has 15 residues. V trimming: 0 bases; J trimming: 4 bases; junction bases outside the gene matches: 5. Germline lookup yields CDR1 SEHNR and CDR2 FQNEAQ (reference sequence). The gene calls are TRBV7-9 and TRBJ1-2; 7 bases fit TRBD1. The receptor was derived from an adult in good health. The material was peripheral blood, obtained on day 0 of AZD1222 vaccination. CDR3 sequence: CASSLAGTALYGYTF. The CDR3 region has the DNA TGTGCCAGCAGCTTAGCCGGGACAGCCCTCTATGGCTACACCTTC.